The next 30 T cell receptor beta chains were all read from a single sample in a study of T cell repertoires in cytomegalovirus infection. MiXCR, run by TCRdb on the reads, gives a single entry per CDR3 protein. Here the sample spans about 200,000 distinct CDR3 sequences, roughly 9% being singletons. Sequenced material: PBMCs. The receptor source for this set is a human donor in good health (CMV status not recorded). Some clones in this sample may be carry-over from other donors' samples.

This rearrangement joins TRBV24-1 to TRBJ2-5; 12 nucleotides line up with TRBD2. Trimming at V came to 9 bases and at J to 4 bases, leaving 5 bases not matched to a gene. Germline V lookup: CDR1 KGHDR, CDR2 SFDVKD. This CDR3 has 14 amino acids. The CDR3 is CATSTSGSRETQYF. The CDR3 bases are TGTGCCACCTCGACTAGCGGGAGTAGAGAGACCCAGTACTTC.

This clonotype was counted ten times or more. The V gene is TRBV7-2, the J gene TRBJ2-7; TRBD2 aligns across 13 bases. Germline CDR1 reads SGHTA; CDR2 reads FQGNSA. This CDR3 region has 15 residues. V gave up 5 bases and J gave up 3 bases; unmatched junction bases: 4. The CDR3 sequence: CASSEGLAGSYEQYF. The DNA of the CDR3 is TGTGCCAGCAGCGAGGGACTAGCGGGAAGCTACGAGCAGTACTTC. The complete variable domain, with remaining parts taken from reference TRBV7-2 and TRBJ2-7, reads GAGVSQSPSNKVTEKGKDVELRCDPISGHTALYWYRQSLGQGLEFLIYFQGNSAPDKSGLPSDRFSAERTGGSVSTLTIQRTQQEDSAVYLCASSEGLAGSYEQYFGPGTRLTVT.

This clonotype was counted only a few times. The chain employs TRBV29-1 and TRBJ1-2; the match to TRBD1 covers 7 bases. This CDR3 spans 12 amino acids. Per the germline V gene, CDR1 is SQVTM and CDR2 is ANQGSEA. V was pared by 4 bases and J by 2 bases, with 1 base of the junction left unmatched. The CDR3 is CSVAGQNYGYTF. The CDR3 DNA reads TGCAGCGTTGCGGGACAGAACTATGGCTACACCTTC. Full variable domain (missing parts from reference TRBV29-1 and TRBJ1-2): SAVISQKPSRDICQRGTSLTIQCQVDSQVTMMFWYRQQPGQSLTLIATANQGSEATYESGFVIDKFPISRPNLTFSTLTVSNMSPEDSSIYLCSVAGQNYGYTFGSGTRLTVV.

This clonotype was recorded at least ten times. The chain uses TRBV7-9 and TRBJ1-1; no definite D call. Trimming shortened V by 5 bases and J by 0 bases, and 7 bases separated the two germline ends. From germline, CDR1 is SEHNR and CDR2 FQNEAQ (reference sequence). The CDR3 is made up of 13 amino acids. The CDR3: CASSQEMNTEAFF. CDR3 DNA: TGTGCCAGCAGCCAGGAGATGAACACTGAAGCTTTCTTT.

Regarding this clonotype: A much bigger clone sits one base away, suggesting this may be a read error. This chain connects TRBV7-2 to TRBJ2-5; TRBD2 aligns across 8 bases. Germline V gene data show CDR1 as SGHTA and CDR2 as FQGNSA. The CDR3 has 14 residues. CDR3 sequence: CASSWRGAAETRYF. The CDR3 coding sequence is TGTGCCAGCAGCTGGCGGGGGGCTGCGGAGACCCGGTACTTC.

This clonotype has a count of ten or more. This chain connects TRBV12-3 or TRBV12-4 to TRBJ1-5; no clear D gene. The V end was cut by 6 bases, the J end by 3 bases, with 9 bases between. The CDR3 length is 13 residues. The CDR3 DNA sequence: TGTGCCAGCAGCCAGACCTCCAATCAGCCCCAGCATTTT. Residues: CASSQTSNQPQHF.

The sample holds a few counts of this clonotype. The genes are TRBV7-9 and TRBJ2-7; D gene ambiguous. V gave up 0 bases and J gave up 6 bases, with 12 bases separating them. CDR1 is SEHNR, CDR2 FQNEAQ, per germline (reference sequence). The CDR3 has 14 amino acids. CDR3 loop: CASSLAFERSEQYF. CDR3 DNA sequence: TGTGCCAGCAGCTTAGCCTTTGAGCGCAGCGAGCAGTACTTC.

This clonotype was counted between two and nine times. The chain uses TRBV2 and TRBJ2-7, with TRBD1 as a possible D gene (6 bases). The germline CDR1 and CDR2 sequences are SNHLY and FYNNEI. The CDR3 covers 14 residues. Between the trimmed V and J ends, which lost 5 bases and 4 bases, there was a span of 15 bases. As DNA, the CDR3 is TGTGCCAGCAGTACAGGGTTGCGGGCTTACGAGCAGTACTTC. Protein sequence: CASSTGLRAYEQYF.

Many counts were recorded for this clonotype. The rearrangement links TRBV24-1 to TRBJ2-2; 14 bases agree with TRBD2. V shed 2 bases, J shed 5 bases, and the junction held 3 bases outside the gene matches. The V gene's germline CDR1 is KGHDR and CDR2 SFDVKD. The CDR3 sequence is 17 residues long. CDR3 in amino acids: CATSDSRTSGRTGELFF. The CDR3 DNA sequence: TGTGCCACCAGTGATTCTCGGACTAGCGGGAGGACCGGGGAGCTGTTTTTT.

This clonotype was seen ten or more times. The genes are TRBV7-6 and TRBJ2-4; 7 bases map to TRBD1. V dropped 4 bases and J dropped 15; count of bases not matched to a gene: 12. This CDR3 has 13 residues. Germline V gene lookup returns CDR1 SGHVS and CDR2 FNYEAQ. CDR3 DNA sequence: TGTGCCAGCAGCTCCGGAAGGGGACAGCCAGTGTACTTC. Its translation: CASSSGRGQPVYF.

This clonotype was seen repeatedly, ten times or more. The rearrangement joins TRBV7-3 to TRBJ2-1; weak D call: TRBD2 (5 bases). V shed 4 bases and J shed 10 bases, with 8 bases lying between them. CDR1 is SGHTA, CDR2 FQGTGA, per germline. CDR3 length: 11 amino acids. The CDR3 sequence is CASSSTTEQFF. DNA for the CDR3: TGTGCCAGCAGCTCGACTACCGAGCAGTTCTTC.

This clonotype was found many times. The CDR3 DNA follows: TGTGCCAGCAGTTACGAAGCGGGGGCGGTTAGCTCCTACGAGCAGTACTTC. It codes for CASSYEAGAVSSYEQYF. The rearrangement links TRBV6-2 or TRBV6-3 to TRBJ2-7, with 8 positions matching TRBD2. The V and J ends lost 2 bases and 0 bases, in that order; junction bases with no gene match: 9. CDR1 and CDR2 (germline): MNHEY, SVGEGT. The CDR3 runs 17 residues.

This clonotype turned up a few times. This chain links TRBV6-2 or TRBV6-3 with TRBJ2-1; 11 nucleotides match TRBD2. Trimming at V came to 5 bases and at J to 2 bases, leaving 8 bases not matched to a gene. This CDR3 has 17 amino acids. Germline V gene data show CDR1 as MNHEY and CDR2 as SVGEGT. The CDR3 DNA reads TGTGCCAGCAGTAAGACTAGCGGGACGTTACCCTACAATGAGCAGTTCTTC. Protein sequence: CASSKTSGTLPYNEQFF.

This clonotype was recorded at least ten times. CDR3 nucleotide sequence: TGTGCCAGCAGTTACCTAAACCCTTCGCCCCTCCACTTT. Translated, it gives CASSYLNPSPLHF. This sequence joins TRBV6-5 and TRBJ1-6; D gene unclear. V was pared by 2 bases and J by 13 bases, with 12 bases between. In germline, CDR1 is MNHEY, CDR2 SVGAGI. The CDR3 is 13 residues long.

This clonotype was counted at least ten times. The chain joins TRBV28 to TRBJ2-7; a weak D match, TRBD2 (5 bases). Germline V gives CDR1 MDHEN, CDR2 SYDVKM. Trimming left V 0 bases short and J 2 bases short, with 14 bases between. This CDR3 has 16 amino acids. The CDR3 here is CASSLWMSGGPYEQYF. CDR3 in DNA: TGTGCCAGCAGTTTATGGATGAGCGGAGGACCCTACGAGCAGTACTTC.

This clonotype was recorded many times. J is TRBJ2-3 and V is TRBV7-8, with a possible D match to TRBD2 (5 bases). Germline V gene sequence: CDR1 SGHVS, CDR2 FQNEAQ. The CDR3 loop spans 13 amino acids. The V end lost 5 bases, the J end lost 6 bases, and 12 bases lay between the germline ends. In DNA form, the CDR3 reads TGTGCCAGCAGCAACCGGGGTTTCGATACGCAGTATTTT. As protein: CASSNRGFDTQYF. Variable domain in full (rest from reference TRBV7-8 and TRBJ2-3): GAGVSQSPRYKVAKRGQDVALRCDPISGHVSLFWYQQALGQGPEFLTYFQNEAQLDKSGLPSDRFFAERPEGSVSTLKIQRTQQEDSAVYLCASSNRGFDTQYFGPGTRLTVL.

The chain couples TRBV29-1 to TRBJ1-5, with TRBD1 matching over 7 bases. Germline V lookup: CDR1 SQVTM, CDR2 ANQGSEA. V lost 4 bases to trimming and J lost 5 bases; unmatched junction nucleotides: 8. CDR3 length: 14 residues. This CDR3 reads CSVAGGTADQPQHF. The CDR3 DNA follows: TGCAGCGTTGCCGGGGGGACAGCGGATCAGCCCCAGCATTTT.

The rearrangement joins TRBV20-1 to TRBJ2-1, with 10 bases lining up with TRBD2. This CDR3 is 15 amino acids long. Germline V gives CDR1 DFQATT, CDR2 SNEGSKA (reference sequence). V was pared by 3 bases and J by 2 bases, with 4 bases of the junction left unmatched. The CDR3 region has the DNA TGCAGTGCTAGGTCCGGACTAGCGGCCTACAATGAGCAGTTCTTC. Its protein is CSARSGLAAYNEQFF.

This clonotype showed up many times. V usage is TRBV7-2 and J usage is TRBJ1-2, with D hard to call. V lost 1 base and J 3 bases, leaving 9 bases between the germline ends. This CDR3 spans 14 amino acids. CDR1 and CDR2 (germline): SGHTA, FQGNSA. The CDR3 is CASSLGQRDYGYTF. For the CDR3, the DNA is TGTGCCAGCAGCTTAGGGCAAAGAGACTATGGCTACACCTTC.

This clonotype was observed at least ten times. CDR3 residues: CASSQGGANSPLHF. CDR3 nucleotide sequence: TGCGCCAGCAGCCAAGGGGGGGCAAATTCACCCCTCCACTTT. The chain employs TRBV4-3 and TRBJ1-6; the D gene is possibly TRBD1 (6 bases). This CDR3 has 14 residues. Germline CDR1 is LGHNA and CDR2 is YSLEER. The ends were cut back, 1 base at V and 7 bases at J, with 8 bases in the middle.

This chain uses TRBV3-1 with TRBJ2-7, with TRBD2 matching over 7 bases. There are 15 residues in the CDR3. J was trimmed by 6 bases and V by 6 bases; bases with no gene match: 14. Germline CDR1 and CDR2: LGHDT and YNNKEL (reference sequence). CDR3 sequence: CASSPSSSGGAEQYF. CDR3 bases: TGTGCCAGCAGTCCCAGCTCTAGCGGAGGGGCCGAGCAGTACTTC.

At least ten counts were recorded for this clonotype. The chain employs TRBV27 and TRBJ2-5; D perhaps matches TRBD2 (5 bases). V shed 4 bases and J shed 3 bases, with 6 bases lying between them. CDR3 size: 12 residues. Germline CDR1 reads MNHEY; CDR2 reads SMNVEV (reference sequence). CDR3 coding DNA: TGTGCCAGCAGTTCAGCGGAAGAGACCCAGTACTTC. Translated, it gives CASSSAEETQYF.

This clonotype has ten or more counts. The chain has TRBV4-3 and TRBJ1-4, with 10 bases identical to TRBD1. Losses at the gene ends were 1 base for V and 5 bases for J; bases not matched to a gene: 4. CDR1 LGHNA and CDR2 YSLEER come from the germline V gene. The CDR3 spans 16 residues. This chain's CDR3 is CASSQGEGQGNEKLFF. CDR3 DNA sequence: TGCGCCAGCAGCCAAGGAGAGGGACAGGGGAATGAAAAACTGTTTTTT.

This clonotype came up a few times. This chain's CDR3 is CASSLERGGTRDEQYF. In DNA form, the CDR3 reads TGTGCCAGCAGCTTGGAGCGGGGGGGTACGAGGGACGAGCAGTACTTC. This chain joins TRBV11-2 and TRBJ2-7, with 10 bases identical to TRBD2. Germline V gene data show CDR1 as SGHAT and CDR2 as FQNNGV. The V and J ends lost 3 bases and 5 bases, in that order; junction bases with no gene match: 10. The CDR3 runs to 16 residues.

This chain links TRBV5-6 with TRBJ2-1, with 8 bases identical to TRBD1. J was trimmed by 4 bases and V by 2 bases; bases with no gene match: 5. This CDR3 is built from 15 residues. Looked up from germline, CDR1 is SGHDT and CDR2 is YYEEEE. The CDR3 sequence: CASSFGQGLYNEQFF. CDR3 coding DNA: TGTGCCAGCAGCTTCGGACAGGGCCTGTACAATGAGCAGTTCTTC.

At least ten counts were recorded for this clonotype. DNA for the CDR3: TGTGCCAGCACCAACCTGGGGACAGACTGGGGCAATGGCTACACCTTC. It yields the protein CASTNLGTDWGNGYTF. V and J are TRBV28 and TRBJ1-2; 7 bases match TRBD1. CDR3 size: 16 residues. Germline assignment: CDR1 MDHEN and CDR2 SYDVKM. The V gene end was trimmed by 7 bases and the J gene end by 6 bases; junction bases not matched to a gene: 17.

In this sample, this clonotype turned up many times. The chain couples TRBV14 to TRBJ1-1, with 9 bases fitting TRBD1. This CDR3 region has 15 residues. J was trimmed by 3 bases and V by 3 bases; bases with no gene match: 5. In germline, CDR1 is SGHDN, CDR2 FVKESK. CDR3 amino acids: CASSQGQGLHTEAFF. DNA for the CDR3: TGTGCCAGCAGCCAGGGACAGGGATTGCACACTGAAGCTTTCTTT.

J is TRBJ2-7 and V is TRBV10-3, with a tentative D call TRBD2 (5 bases). Between the trimmed V and J ends, which lost 5 bases and 4 bases, there was a span of 9 bases. The CDR3 length is 12 residues. Germline values: CDR1 ENHRY, CDR2 SYGVKD. CDR3 nucleotide sequence: TGTGCCATCAGTAACACGGGGTACGAGCAGTACTTC. It yields the protein CAISNTGYEQYF.

This clonotype has just a few counts. The rearrangement joins TRBV12-3 or TRBV12-4 to TRBJ1-5; possibly TRBD1 for D (5 bases). V lost 3 bases and J 5 bases, leaving 11 bases between the germline ends. The CDR3 runs 14 residues. CDR3 nucleotides: TGTGCCAGCAGTTTGAGGGAGGGGCATCAGCCCCAGCATTTT. This gives the protein CASSLREGHQPQHF.

This clonotype was counted many times. The chain recombines TRBV27 with TRBJ1-1; D is undetermined. The CDR3 is 13 residues long. V gave up 6 bases and J gave up 0 bases, with 8 bases separating them. Germline-derived CDR1 and CDR2 are MNHEY and SMNVEV (reference sequence). The CDR3 coding sequence is TGTGCCAGCAGGATGGGGATGAACACTGAAGCTTTCTTT. This encodes CASRMGMNTEAFF.